The T cell receptor beta chain described here comes from a study of blood T cell repertoires in COVID-19. Whole-study context: The samples span acute and convalescent COVID-19 from the United States, Italy and Spain.

Authors' methods: Amplification of reference gene primers provided the estimated nucleated cell counts. The assay was immunoSEQ multiplex PCR, and TCRdb's table has in-frame clones only and misses some. The V and J calls and clone size were taken over from that table, and D and trimming were inferred from the DNA. The sample includes some 110,000 clones, 70% to 90% seen only once; the top ten take approximately 1.5%. The sequence came from a middle-aged man with acute or convalescent COVID-19. Sequencing input: peripheral blood.

The CDR3 DNA sequence: TGCGCCAGCAGCTATAATTCCGGGACAGGGGGCGGGAATGAGCAGTTCTTC. Amino acid sequence: CASSYNSGTGGGNEQFF. V usage is TRBV5-1 and J usage is TRBJ2-1; the match to TRBD1 covers 12 bases. From germline, CDR1 is SGHRS and CDR2 YFSETQ. The CDR3 covers 17 residues. After removal of 3 bases from V and 7 bases from J, the junction contained 11 bases not matched to a gene.